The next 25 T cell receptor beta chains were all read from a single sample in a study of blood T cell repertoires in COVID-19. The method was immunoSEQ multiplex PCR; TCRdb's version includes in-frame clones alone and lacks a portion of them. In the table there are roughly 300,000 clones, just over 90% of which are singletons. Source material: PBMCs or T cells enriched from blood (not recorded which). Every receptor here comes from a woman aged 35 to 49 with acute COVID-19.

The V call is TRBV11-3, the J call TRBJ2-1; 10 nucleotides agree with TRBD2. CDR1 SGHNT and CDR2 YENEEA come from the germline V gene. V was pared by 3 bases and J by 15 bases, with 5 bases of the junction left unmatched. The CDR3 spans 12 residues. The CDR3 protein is CASSFLAGVLFF. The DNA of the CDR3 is TGTGCCAGCAGCTTCCTAGCGGGAGTGCTGTTCTTC.

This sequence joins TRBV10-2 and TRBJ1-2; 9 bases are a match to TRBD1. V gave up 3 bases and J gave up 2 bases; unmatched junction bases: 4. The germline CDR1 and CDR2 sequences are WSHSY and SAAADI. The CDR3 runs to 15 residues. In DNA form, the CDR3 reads TGCGCCAGCAGTGACCATGGGACAGGGAACTATGGCTACACCTTC. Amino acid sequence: CASSDHGTGNYGYTF.

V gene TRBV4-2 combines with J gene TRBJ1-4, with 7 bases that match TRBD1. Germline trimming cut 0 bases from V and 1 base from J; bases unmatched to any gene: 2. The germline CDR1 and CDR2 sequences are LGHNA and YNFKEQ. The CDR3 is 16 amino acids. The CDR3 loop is CASSQEGGLTNEKLFF. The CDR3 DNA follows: TGTGCCAGCAGCCAAGAAGGGGGCTTAACTAATGAAAAACTGTTTTTT.

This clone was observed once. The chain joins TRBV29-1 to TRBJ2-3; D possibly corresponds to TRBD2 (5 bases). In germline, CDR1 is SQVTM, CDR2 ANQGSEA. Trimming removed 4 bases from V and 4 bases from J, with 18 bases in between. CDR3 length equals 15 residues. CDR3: CSVVSSGSSADTQYF. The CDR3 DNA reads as TGCAGCGTTGTTTCAAGCGGCTCTTCCGCAGATACGCAGTATTTT.

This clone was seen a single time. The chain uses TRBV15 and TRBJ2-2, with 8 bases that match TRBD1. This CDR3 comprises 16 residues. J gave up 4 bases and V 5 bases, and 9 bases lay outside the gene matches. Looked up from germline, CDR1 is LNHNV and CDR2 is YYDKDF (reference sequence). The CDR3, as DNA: TGTGCCACCAGCGAAGGACAGGGACGGGGCACCGGGGAGCTGTTTTTT. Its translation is CATSEGQGRGTGELFF.

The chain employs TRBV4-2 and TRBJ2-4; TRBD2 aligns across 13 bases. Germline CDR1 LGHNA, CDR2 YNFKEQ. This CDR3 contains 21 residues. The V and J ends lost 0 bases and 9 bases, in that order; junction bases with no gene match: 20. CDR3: CASSQDRRLAGGTLARGIQYF. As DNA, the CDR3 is TGTGCCAGCAGCCAAGATCGAAGACTAGCGGGGGGCACATTAGCCAGGGGCATTCAGTACTTC.

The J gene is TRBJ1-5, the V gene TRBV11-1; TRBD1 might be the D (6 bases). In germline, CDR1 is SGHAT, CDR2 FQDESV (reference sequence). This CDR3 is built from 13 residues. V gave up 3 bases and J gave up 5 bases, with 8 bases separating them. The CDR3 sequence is CASSLGADQPQHF. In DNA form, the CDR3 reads TGTGCCAGCAGCTTGGGGGCTGATCAGCCCCAGCATTTT.

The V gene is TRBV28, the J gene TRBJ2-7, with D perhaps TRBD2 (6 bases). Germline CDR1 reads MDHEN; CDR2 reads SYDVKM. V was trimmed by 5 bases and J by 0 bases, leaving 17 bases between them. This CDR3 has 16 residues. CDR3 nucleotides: TGTGCCAGCAGTCCCGGGAGCGGTGGGCACTCCTACGAGCAGTACTTC. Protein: CASSPGSGGHSYEQYF.

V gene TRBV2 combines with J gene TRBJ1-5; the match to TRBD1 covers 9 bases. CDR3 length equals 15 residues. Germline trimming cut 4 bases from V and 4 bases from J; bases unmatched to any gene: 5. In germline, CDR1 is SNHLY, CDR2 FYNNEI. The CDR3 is CASSGQGVVNQPQHF. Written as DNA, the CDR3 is TGTGCCAGCAGTGGACAGGGGGTTGTTAATCAGCCCCAGCATTTT.

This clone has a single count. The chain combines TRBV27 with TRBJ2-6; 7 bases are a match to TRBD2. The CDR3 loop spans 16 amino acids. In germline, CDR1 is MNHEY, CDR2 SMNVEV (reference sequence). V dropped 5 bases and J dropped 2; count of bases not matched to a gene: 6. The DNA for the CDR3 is TGTGCCAGCAGTCCGAGAGCGGGAACTGGGGCCAACGTCCTGACTTTC. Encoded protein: CASSPRAGTGANVLTF.

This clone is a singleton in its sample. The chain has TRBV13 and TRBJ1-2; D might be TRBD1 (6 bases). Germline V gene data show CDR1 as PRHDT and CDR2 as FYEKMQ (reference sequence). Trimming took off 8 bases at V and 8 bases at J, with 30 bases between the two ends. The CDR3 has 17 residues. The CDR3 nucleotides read TGTGCCAGCGGATCCTACCTAAGTCTCAGGGGTATTGGCGGCTACACCTTC. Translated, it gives CASGSYLSLRGIGGYTF.

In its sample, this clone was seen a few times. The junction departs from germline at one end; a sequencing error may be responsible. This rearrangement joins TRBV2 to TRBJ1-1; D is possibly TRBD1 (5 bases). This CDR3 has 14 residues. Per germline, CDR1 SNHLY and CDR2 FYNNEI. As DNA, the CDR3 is TGTGCCAGCAGCGAAGACAGCCTGAACACTGAAGCTTTCTTT. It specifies CASSEDSLNTEAFF.

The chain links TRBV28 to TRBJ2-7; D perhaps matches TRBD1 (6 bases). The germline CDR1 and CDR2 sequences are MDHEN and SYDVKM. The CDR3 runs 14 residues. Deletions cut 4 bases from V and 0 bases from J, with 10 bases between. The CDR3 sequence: CASSWDITSYEQYF. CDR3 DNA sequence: TGTGCCAGCAGTTGGGACATTACCTCCTACGAGCAGTACTTC. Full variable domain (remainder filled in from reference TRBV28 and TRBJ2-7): DVKVTQSSRYLVKRTGEKVFLECVQDMDHENMFWYRQDPGLGLRLIYFSYDVKMKEKGDIPEGYSVSREKKERFSLILESASTNQTSMYLCASSWDITSYEQYFGPGTRLTVT.

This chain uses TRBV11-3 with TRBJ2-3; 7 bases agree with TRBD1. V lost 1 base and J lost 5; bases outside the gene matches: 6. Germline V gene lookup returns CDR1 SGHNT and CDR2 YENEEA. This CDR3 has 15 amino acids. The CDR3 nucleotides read TGTGCCAGCAGCTTAGTTTACAGGGGTGGAGATACGCAGTATTTT. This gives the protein CASSLVYRGGDTQYF.

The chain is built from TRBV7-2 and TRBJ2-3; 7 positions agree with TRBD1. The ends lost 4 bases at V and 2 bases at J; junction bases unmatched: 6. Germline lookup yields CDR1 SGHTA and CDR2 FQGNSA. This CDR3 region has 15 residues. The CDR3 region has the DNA TGTGCCAGCAGCTCGAACAGGGGCCCCACAGATACGCAGTATTTT. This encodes CASSSNRGPTDTQYF.

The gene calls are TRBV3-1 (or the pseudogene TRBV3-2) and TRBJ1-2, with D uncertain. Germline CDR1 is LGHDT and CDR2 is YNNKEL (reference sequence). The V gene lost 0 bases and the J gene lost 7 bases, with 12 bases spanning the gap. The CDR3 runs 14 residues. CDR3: CASSQDGGRPGYTF. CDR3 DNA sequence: TGTGCCAGCAGCCAAGACGGAGGGCGCCCTGGCTACACCTTC.

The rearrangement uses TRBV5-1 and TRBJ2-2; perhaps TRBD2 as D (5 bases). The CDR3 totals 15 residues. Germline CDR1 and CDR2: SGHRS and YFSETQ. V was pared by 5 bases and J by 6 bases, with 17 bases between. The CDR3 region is CASSPRAGKAGELFF. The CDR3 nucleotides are TGCGCCAGCAGTCCGAGGGCAGGAAAAGCCGGGGAGCTGTTTTTT.

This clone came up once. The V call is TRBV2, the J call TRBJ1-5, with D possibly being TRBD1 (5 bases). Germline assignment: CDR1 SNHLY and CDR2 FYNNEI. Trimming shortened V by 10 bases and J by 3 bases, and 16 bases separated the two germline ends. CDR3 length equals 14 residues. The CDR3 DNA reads TGTGCCACTTTGCGGGGGGGAGACAATCAGCCCCAGCATTTT. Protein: CATLRGGDNQPQHF.

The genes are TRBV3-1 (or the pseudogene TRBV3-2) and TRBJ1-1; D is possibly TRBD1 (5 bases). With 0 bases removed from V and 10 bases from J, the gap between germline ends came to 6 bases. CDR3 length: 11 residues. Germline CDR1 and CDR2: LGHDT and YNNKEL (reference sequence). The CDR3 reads CASSQEGGAFF. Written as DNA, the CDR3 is TGTGCCAGCAGCCAAGAGGGGGGAGCTTTCTTT.

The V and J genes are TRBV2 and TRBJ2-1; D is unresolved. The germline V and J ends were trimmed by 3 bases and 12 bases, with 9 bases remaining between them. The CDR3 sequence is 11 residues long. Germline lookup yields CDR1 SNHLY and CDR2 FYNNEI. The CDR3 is CASSDESRQFF. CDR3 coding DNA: TGTGCCAGCAGTGACGAGAGTAGGCAGTTCTTC.

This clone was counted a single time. The CDR3 region is CATSDFGQGGNGELFF. The CDR3 nucleotides are TGTGCCACCAGTGATTTCGGTCAGGGTGGTAACGGGGAGCTGTTTTTT. The rearrangement uses TRBV24-1 and TRBJ2-2; D is possibly TRBD1 (5 bases). The germline V and J ends were trimmed by 1 base and 7 bases, with 15 bases remaining between them. The germline V gene has CDR1 KGHDR and CDR2 SFDVKD. The CDR3 runs 16 residues.

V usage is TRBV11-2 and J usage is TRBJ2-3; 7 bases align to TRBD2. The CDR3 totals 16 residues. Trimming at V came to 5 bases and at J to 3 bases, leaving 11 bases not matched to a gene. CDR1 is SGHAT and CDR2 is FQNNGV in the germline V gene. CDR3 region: CASSPLGAGVTDTQYF. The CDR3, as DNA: TGTGCCAGCAGCCCACTGGGTGCGGGAGTGACAGATACGCAGTATTTT.

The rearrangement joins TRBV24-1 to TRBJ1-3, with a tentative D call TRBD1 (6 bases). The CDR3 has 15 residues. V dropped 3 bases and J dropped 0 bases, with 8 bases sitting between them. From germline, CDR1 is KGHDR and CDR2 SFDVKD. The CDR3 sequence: CATSDGQNSGNTIYF. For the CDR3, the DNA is TGTGCCACCAGTGATGGACAGAACTCTGGAAACACCATATATTTT.

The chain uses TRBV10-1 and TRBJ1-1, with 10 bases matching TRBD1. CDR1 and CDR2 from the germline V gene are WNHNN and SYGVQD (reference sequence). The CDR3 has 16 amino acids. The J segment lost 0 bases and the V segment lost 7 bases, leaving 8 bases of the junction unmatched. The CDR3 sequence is CASTRDRGTLNTEAFF. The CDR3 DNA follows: TGCGCCAGCACCCGGGACAGGGGAACTTTGAACACTGAAGCTTTCTTT.

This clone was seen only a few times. In DNA form, the CDR3 reads TGTGCCTGGGGACAGATGAACACTGAAGCTTTCTTT. Amino acids: CAWGQMNTEAFF. The chain recombines TRBV30 with TRBJ1-1; tentative D call: TRBD1 (6 bases). Germline V gene lookup returns CDR1 GTSNPN and CDR2 SVGIG (reference sequence). The V end was cut by 5 bases, the J end by 0 bases, with 7 bases between. The CDR3 has 12 residues.